The 26 T cell receptor delta chains listed next were all sequenced from one sample in a study of gamma-delta chains in newborns, infants, children. TCRdb made new clone calls on the reads using CATT. The sample has roughly 5,500 delta-chain clones; roughly 2.5% are singletons. Sample: blood. The receptors come from a child who was a newborn, infant or young child, either healthy, febrile or measles-vaccinated (not recorded which).

By sample share, this clone is medium-sized. Other DNA sequences in the sample encode the same CDR3. V is TRDV2 and J is TRDJ3; D is perhaps TRDD3 (6 bases). This CDR3 comprises 17 residues. The germline CDR1 and CDR2 sequences are GEAIGNYY and EKD. The V and J ends lost 0 bases and 2 bases respectively, with 10 bases between them. The CDR3 DNA follows: TGTGCCTGTGACACCGTACTGGGCCCCTGGGACACCCGACAGATGTTTTTC. Translating gives CACDTVLGPWDTRQMFF.

Relative to its sample, this clone is medium-sized. The chain recombines TRDV2 with TRDJ1, with 11 positions matching TRDD3. Trimming cost V 0 bases and J 3 bases; bases outside gene matches: 5. The CDR3 is 16 amino acids. The V gene's germline CDR1 is GEAIGNYY and CDR2 EKD. The CDR3 coding sequence is TGTGCCTGTGACACCTGGGGGATACGAGGAGCCGATAAACTCATCTTT. Translating gives CACDTWGIRGADKLIF.

By share of the sample, this clone is medium-sized (0.01 to 0.1%). Within the sample, other DNA sequences also encode this same CDR3. CDR3 in DNA: TGTGCCTGTGACACCGTTCGACTGGGGGATAGATCCTGGGACACCCGACAGATGTTTTTC. Its protein is CACDTVRLGDRSWDTRQMFF. The rearrangement uses TRDV2 and TRDJ3, with 11 bases fitting TRDD3. The V and J ends lost 0 bases and 1 base, in that order; junction bases with no gene match: 7. The CDR3 sequence is 20 residues long. Germline CDR1 is GEAIGNYY and CDR2 is EKD.

Points on this clone: TCRdb attributes to this sequence the protein of a much larger clone, which differs from the DNA translation at residue 11; a read error is likely, and the protein displayed is translated from the DNA. The chain uses TRDV2 and TRDJ1; TRDD3 agrees at 11 bases. This CDR3 spans 14 amino acids. Germline CDR1 is GEAIGNYY and CDR2 is EKD. CDR3 loop: CACDKWGIRDELIF. The CDR3 DNA is TGTGCCTGTGACAAATGGGGGATACGCGATGAACTCATCTTT.

This clone was found a few times. A single base separates this from a much larger clone, so it may be a read error. The chain has TRDV2 and TRDJ3; 9 nucleotides match TRDD3. This CDR3 has 20 residues. Per the germline V gene, CDR1 is GEAIGNYY and CDR2 is EKD. CDR3 sequence (DNA): TGTGCCTGTGACACCGGGGACTGGGGGACCGGCTCCTGGGACACCCAACAGATGTTTTTC. Protein: CACDTGDWGTGSWDTQQMFF.

The sample holds a few counts of this clone. TCRdb attributes to this sequence the protein of a much larger clone, which differs from the DNA translation at residue 6; a read error is likely, and the protein displayed is translated from the DNA. The V gene is TRDV2, the J gene TRDJ3, with 8 bases aligning to TRDD3. J lost 2 bases, V lost 0 bases, and 5 bases had no gene match. Germline CDR1 and CDR2: GEAIGNYY and EKD. The CDR3 length is 18 residues. In nucleotides, the CDR3 is TGTGCCTGTGACACCAGGGGATACAGCGCCTGGGACACCCGACAGATGTTTTTC. This sequence encodes CACDTRGYSAWDTRQMFF.

This clone is medium-sized. The chain couples TRDV2 to TRDJ3; 8 bases align to TRDD3. The trim removed 3 bases at V and 0 bases at J, leaving 6 bases unmatched. CDR3 length: 18 amino acids. CDR1 is GEAIGNYY and CDR2 is EKD in the germline V gene. CDR3 region: CACDSLGDHSWDTRQMFF. CDR3 bases: TGTGCCTGTGACTCTCTGGGGGACCACTCCTGGGACACCCGACAGATGTTTTTC.

Within the sample, this clone is medium-sized. This likely stems from a read error, as it lies one base from a far larger clone. The chain has TRDV2 and TRDJ1; TRDD3 matches 9 bases. The V and J ends lost 3 bases and 3 bases, in that order; junction bases with no gene match: 4. Germline V gene sequence: CDR1 GEAIGNYY, CDR2 EKD. CDR3 length: 14 amino acids. The DNA of the CDR3 is TGTGCCTGTGACGTACTGGGGGACGCCGATAAACTCATCTTT. This encodes CACDVLGDADKLIF.

A word on this clone: The junction does not match germline at one end; this may be a read error. V and J are TRDV2 and TRDJ3; 13 nucleotides align to TRDD3. The CDR3 runs 20 residues. The germline V gene encodes CDR1 GEAIGNYY and CDR2 EKD. CDR3 sequence reads: CACDTVLTGGYDWDARQMFF. The CDR3 DNA reads TGTGCCTGTGACACCGTTTTAACTGGGGGATACGACTGGGACGCCCGACAGATGTTTTTC.

This clone qualifies as medium-sized. The same CDR3 arises from other DNA sequences in this sample as well. The chain recombines TRDV2 with TRDJ1; D is unresolved. The V and J ends lost 0 bases and 2 bases respectively, with 9 bases between them. The germline V gene encodes CDR1 GEAIGNYY and CDR2 EKD. This CDR3 is built from 14 residues. CDR3 DNA sequence: TGTGCCTGTGACACCGTGGAGGGAACCGATAAACTCATCTTT. As protein: CACDTVEGTDKLIF.

This clone was seen only a few times. Mismatch with germline at one junction end may stem from a read error. The rearrangement links TRDV2 to TRDJ3; TRDD3 matches 12 bases. Germline lookup yields CDR1 GEAIGNYY and CDR2 EKD. The CDR3 length is 22 residues. The CDR3 here is CACDTAVLGDTLSSRDTRQMFF. Here the CDR3 DNA reads TGTGCCTGTGACACTGCAGTACTGGGGGATACACTAAGCTCCAGGGACACCCGACAGATGTTTTTC.

Comments on this clone: Possible read error: a much larger clone is one base away. The same CDR3 arises from other DNA sequences in this sample as well. This chain links TRDV2 with TRDJ3; 10 positions agree with TRDD3. CDR1 is GEAIGNYY and CDR2 is EKD in the germline V gene. The CDR3 is 21 amino acids. CDR3 in DNA: TGTGCCTGTGGCACCGTAATGGGGGATACCTTATCTTCCTGGGACACCCGACAGATGTTTTTC. This sequence encodes CACGTVMGDTLSSWDTRQMFF.

This clone was found a few times. The amino acid sequence in TCRdb belongs to a much larger clone and departs from this DNA's translation at residue 10, likely a sequencing read error; the sequence shown is translated from the DNA. V usage is TRDV2 and J usage is TRDJ3, with TRDD3 matching over 8 bases. The CDR3 has 16 amino acids. Germline V gives CDR1 GEAIGNYY, CDR2 EKD. CDR3 sequence (DNA): TGTGCCTGTGACGGGATACGCTCCTGGGGCACCCGACAGATGTTTTTC. As protein: CACDGIRSWGTRQMFF.

On this clone: A much larger clone differs from this one at a single base, so this may be a read error. This CDR3 reads CACDTVLGVPPSSWDTRQMFF. CDR3 DNA: TGTGCCTGTGACACCGTACTGGGGGTCCCCCCAAGTTCCTGGGACACCCGACAGATGTTTTTC. No V gene was called, though TRDJ3 was called as the J gene; TRDD3, the table's D call, lacks a check against the DNA. The CDR3 is 21 residues long.

This clone was observed a few times. This chain links TRDV2 with TRDJ3; 12 bases line up with TRDD3. The trim removed 3 bases at V and 0 bases at J, leaving 11 bases unmatched. This CDR3 contains 21 residues. Per the germline V gene, CDR1 is GEAIGNYY and CDR2 is EKD. The CDR3 is CACDAVLGDTSSSWDTRQMFF. Here the CDR3 DNA reads TGTGCCTGTGACGCCGTACTGGGGGATACCTCTAGCTCCTGGGACACCCGACAGATGTTTTTC.

This clone is labeled medium-sized. This sample includes further DNA sequences coding for the same CDR3. This chain links TRDV2 with TRDJ3, with D possibly being TRDD3 (6 bases). CDR1 is GEAIGNYY, CDR2 EKD, per germline. Trimming took 0 bases from V and 0 from J, leaving 11 bases between them. The CDR3 totals 18 residues. The chain's CDR3 is CACDTGWGSSWDTRQMFF. CDR3 coding DNA: TGTGCCTGTGACACCGGCTGGGGCAGCTCCTGGGACACCCGACAGATGTTTTTC.

This clone came up a few times. A much bigger clone sits one base away, suggesting this may be a read error. The sample carries other DNA sequences with the same CDR3. J is TRDJ3 and V is TRDV2; 8 positions match TRDD3. V was clipped by 3 bases and J by 0 bases; unmatched bases: 6. From germline, CDR1 is GEAIGNYY and CDR2 EKD. The CDR3 runs 18 residues. The CDR3 DNA reads TGTGCCTGTGACGCAGCCGGGGGATACTCCTGGGACACCCGACAGATGTTTTTC. It specifies CACDAAGGYSWDTRQMFF.

In its sample, this clone was seen a few times. This rearrangement joins TRDV1 to TRDJ1; 11 bases fit TRDD3. The CDR3 sequence is 19 residues long. Germline V lookup: CDR1 TSWWSYY, CDR2 QGS. V trimming: 1 base; J trimming: 1 base; junction bases outside the gene matches: 11. The CDR3, as DNA: TGTGCTCTTGGGGAACCGTTCCCGTACTGGGGGATAAGCACCGATAAACTCATCTTT. Its translation is CALGEPFPYWGISTDKLIF.

There are a few counts of this clone. TCRdb lists the protein of a much larger clone for this DNA, which differs at residue 8, so this is likely a read error; the protein given here is translated from the DNA itself. The rearrangement uses TRDV2 and TRDJ3, with TRDD3 as a possible D gene (5 bases). Germline V lookup: CDR1 GEAIGNYY, CDR2 EKD. The CDR3 is 17 amino acids. V lost 0 bases and J lost 2, with 10 bases in between. CDR3 nucleotides: TGTGCCTGTGACACCGTACTGGAGACCTGGGACACCCGACAGATGTTTTTC. Its translation is CACDTVLETWDTRQMFF.

For this clone: A much bigger clone sits one base away, suggesting this may be a read error. Other DNA sequences in this specimen translate into the identical CDR3. The chain carries TRDV2 and TRDJ2; 11 bases fit TRDD3. The germline CDR1 and CDR2 sequences are GEAIGNYY and EKD. This CDR3 is 17 amino acids long. The chain's CDR3 is CACDPGGYPRLTAQLFF. CDR3 DNA sequence: TGTGCCTGTGACCCTGGGGGATACCCCCGGTTGACAGCACAACTCTTCTTC.

This clone has more than one count but fewer than ten. The amino acid sequence in TCRdb belongs to a much larger clone and departs from this DNA's translation at residue 9, likely a sequencing read error; the sequence shown is translated from the DNA. V gene TRDV2 combines with J gene TRDJ3; 10 bases are a match to TRDD3. The CDR3 totals 18 residues. Per the germline V gene, CDR1 is GEAIGNYY and CDR2 is EKD. Trimming cost V 1 base and J 0 bases; bases outside gene matches: 2. CDR3 region: CACDTTGGCSWDTRQMFF. The CDR3 bases are TGTGCCTGTGACACTACTGGGGGATGCTCCTGGGACACCCGACAGATGTTTTTC.

By share of the sample, this clone is medium-sized. Other nucleotide sequences in the sample specify the same CDR3. The rearrangement links TRDV2 to TRDJ1; 10 bases match TRDD3. Germline V lookup: CDR1 GEAIGNYY, CDR2 EKD. The junction had 5 bases not matched to a gene; V was cut back by 3 bases and J by 2 bases. There are 15 residues in the CDR3. The CDR3 coding sequence is TGTGCCTGTGACGCTCTACTGGGGGATACCGATAAACTCATCTTT. Translating it yields CACDALLGDTDKLIF.

In this sample, this clone turned up a few times. The rearrangement uses TRDV2 and TRDJ3, with TRDD3 identical over 8 bases. CDR1 GEAIGNYY and CDR2 EKD come from the germline V gene. This CDR3 contains 19 residues. Trimming cost V 0 bases and J 0 bases; bases outside gene matches: 6. The CDR3 sequence is CACDTWGICPSWDTRQMFF. CDR3 in DNA: TGTGCCTGTGACACCTGGGGGATTTGCCCCTCCTGGGACACCCGACAGATGTTTTTC.

Details on this clone: TCRdb's listed protein matches a much larger clone and diverges from this DNA's translation at residue 8, likely through a read error; the protein shown comes from the DNA. V gene TRDV2 combines with J gene TRDJ3, with 8 bases lining up with TRDD3. Trimming took 3 bases from V and 0 from J; bases not matched to a gene: 6. Germline CDR1 and CDR2: GEAIGNYY and EKD. CDR3 length equals 18 residues. The CDR3: CACDVLGVSSWDTRQMFF. Written as DNA, the CDR3 is TGTGCCTGTGACGTACTGGGGGTAAGCTCCTGGGACACCCGACAGATGTTTTTC.

This clone has more than one count but fewer than ten. A read error may explain this, as a much larger clone is one base away. CDR3 residues: CACDKVLGDTSRDTRQMFF. In DNA form, the CDR3 reads TGTGCCTGTGACAAAGTACTGGGGGATACCTCCCGGGACACCCGACAGATGTTTTTC. The rearrangement links TRDV2 to TRDJ3, with 12 bases aligning to TRDD3. The CDR3 consists of 19 residues. The germline CDR1 and CDR2 sequences are GEAIGNYY and EKD.

Only a few counts were recorded for this clone. A much more abundant neighbour one base away suggests this may be a read error. Distinct nucleotide sequences in the sample also encode this CDR3. The chain combines TRDV2 with TRDJ3; D may be TRDD3 (6 bases). Germline CDR1 GEAIGNYY, CDR2 EKD. Trimming shortened V by 0 bases and J by 0 bases, and 14 bases separated the two germline ends. This CDR3 region has 19 residues. CDR3 loop: CACDTVLGDRSWDTRQMFF. The CDR3, as DNA: TGTGCCTGTGACACCGTACTTGGGGATCGCTCCTGGGACACCCGACAGATGTTTTTC.